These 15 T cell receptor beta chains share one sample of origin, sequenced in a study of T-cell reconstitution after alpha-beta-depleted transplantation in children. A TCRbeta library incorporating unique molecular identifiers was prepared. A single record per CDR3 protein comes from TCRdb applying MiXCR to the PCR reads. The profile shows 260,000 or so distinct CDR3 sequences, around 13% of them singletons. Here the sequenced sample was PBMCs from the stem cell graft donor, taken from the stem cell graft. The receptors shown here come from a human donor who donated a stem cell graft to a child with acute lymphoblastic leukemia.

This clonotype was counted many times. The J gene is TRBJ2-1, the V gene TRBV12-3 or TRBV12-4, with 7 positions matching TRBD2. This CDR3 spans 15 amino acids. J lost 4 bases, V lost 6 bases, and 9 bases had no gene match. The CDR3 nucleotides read TGTGCCAGCAGGTCGCCGGGACTACTATACAATGAGCAGTTCTTC. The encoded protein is CASRSPGLLYNEQFF.

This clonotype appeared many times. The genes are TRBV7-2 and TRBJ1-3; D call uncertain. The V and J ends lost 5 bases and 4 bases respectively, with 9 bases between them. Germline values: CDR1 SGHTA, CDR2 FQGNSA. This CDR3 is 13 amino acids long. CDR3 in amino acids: CASSPQKGNTIYF. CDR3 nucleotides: TGTGCCAGCAGCCCCCAAAAGGGAAACACCATATATTTT.

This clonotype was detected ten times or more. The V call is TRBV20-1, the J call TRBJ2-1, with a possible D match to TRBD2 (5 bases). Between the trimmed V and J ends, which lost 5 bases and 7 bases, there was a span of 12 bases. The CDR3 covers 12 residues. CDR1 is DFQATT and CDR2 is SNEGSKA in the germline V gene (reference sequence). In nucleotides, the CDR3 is TGCAGTGCTGGGCTACTAGGGAATGAGCAGTTCTTC. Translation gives CSAGLLGNEQFF.

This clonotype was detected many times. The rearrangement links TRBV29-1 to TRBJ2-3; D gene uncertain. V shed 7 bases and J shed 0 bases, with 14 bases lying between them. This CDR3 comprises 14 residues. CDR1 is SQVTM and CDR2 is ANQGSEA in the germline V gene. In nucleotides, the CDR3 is TGCAGCGGCCAAGGGTGGGTTAGCACAGATACGCAGTATTTT. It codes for CSGQGWVSTDTQYF.

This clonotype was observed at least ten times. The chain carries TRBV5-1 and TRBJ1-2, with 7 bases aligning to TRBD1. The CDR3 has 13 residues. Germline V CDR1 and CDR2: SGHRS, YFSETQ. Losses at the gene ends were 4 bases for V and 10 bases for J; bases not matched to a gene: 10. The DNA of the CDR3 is TGCGCCAGCAGCACGGGACAGCCCGGGGACTACACCTTC. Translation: CASSTGQPGDYTF.

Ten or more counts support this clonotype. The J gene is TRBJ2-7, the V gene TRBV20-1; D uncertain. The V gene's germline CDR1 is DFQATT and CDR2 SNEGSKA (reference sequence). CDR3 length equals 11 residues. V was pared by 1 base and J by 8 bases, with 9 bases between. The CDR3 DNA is TGCAGTGCTAGAGTGGACCTCAAGCAGTACTTC. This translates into CSARVDLKQYF.

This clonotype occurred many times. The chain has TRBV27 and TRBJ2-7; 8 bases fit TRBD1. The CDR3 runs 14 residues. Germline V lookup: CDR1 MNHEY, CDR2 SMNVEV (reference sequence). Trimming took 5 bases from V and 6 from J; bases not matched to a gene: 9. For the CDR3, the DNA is TGTGCCAGCAGTCTCCGGGACAGGCCTCGCGAGCAGTACTTC. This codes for CASSLRDRPREQYF.

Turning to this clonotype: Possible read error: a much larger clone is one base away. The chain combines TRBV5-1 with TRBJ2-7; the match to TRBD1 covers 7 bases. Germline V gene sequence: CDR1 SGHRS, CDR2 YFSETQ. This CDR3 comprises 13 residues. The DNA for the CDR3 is TGCGCCAGCAGCTTTGAGGGGGCCTACGAGCAGTCCTTC. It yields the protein CASSFEGAYEQSF.

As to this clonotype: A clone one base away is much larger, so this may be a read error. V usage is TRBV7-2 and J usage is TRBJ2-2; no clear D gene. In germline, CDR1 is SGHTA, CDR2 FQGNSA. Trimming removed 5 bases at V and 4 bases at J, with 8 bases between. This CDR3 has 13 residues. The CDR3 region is CASSIKSTGELFF. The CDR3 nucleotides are TGTGCCAGCAGCATAAAGAGCACCGGGGAGCTGTTTTTT.

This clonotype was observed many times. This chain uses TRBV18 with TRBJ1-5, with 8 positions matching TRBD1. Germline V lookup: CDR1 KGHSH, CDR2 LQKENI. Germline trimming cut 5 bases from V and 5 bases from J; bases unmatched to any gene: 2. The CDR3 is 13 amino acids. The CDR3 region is CASSSGQDQPQHF. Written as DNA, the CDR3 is TGTGCCAGCTCATCGGGACAGGATCAGCCCCAGCATTTT. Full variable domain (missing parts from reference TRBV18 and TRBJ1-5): NAGVMQNPRHLVRRRGQEARLRCSPMKGHSHVYWYRQLPEEGLKFMVYLQKENIIDESGMPKERFSAEFPKEGPSILRIQQVVRGDSAAYFCASSSGQDQPQHFGDGTRLSIL.

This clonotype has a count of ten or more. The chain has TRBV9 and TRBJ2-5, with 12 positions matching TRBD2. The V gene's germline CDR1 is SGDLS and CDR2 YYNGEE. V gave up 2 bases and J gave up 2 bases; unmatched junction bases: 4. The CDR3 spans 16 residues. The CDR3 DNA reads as TGTGCCAGCAGCGTGGGCGGACTAGCGGGGCAAGAGACCCAGTACTTC. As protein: CASSVGGLAGQETQYF.

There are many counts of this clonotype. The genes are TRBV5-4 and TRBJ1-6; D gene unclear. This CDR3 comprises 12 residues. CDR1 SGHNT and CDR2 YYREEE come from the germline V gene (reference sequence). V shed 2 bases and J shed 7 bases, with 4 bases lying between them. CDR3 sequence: CASSLDNSPLHF. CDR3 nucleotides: TGTGCCAGCAGCTTAGACAATTCACCCCTCCACTTT.

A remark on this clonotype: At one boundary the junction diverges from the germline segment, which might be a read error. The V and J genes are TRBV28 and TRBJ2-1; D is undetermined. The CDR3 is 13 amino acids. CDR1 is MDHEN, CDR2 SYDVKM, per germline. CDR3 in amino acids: CASSLNQKNDQFF. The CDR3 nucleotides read TGTGCCAGCAGTTTAAACCAAAAGAATGACCAGTTCTTC.

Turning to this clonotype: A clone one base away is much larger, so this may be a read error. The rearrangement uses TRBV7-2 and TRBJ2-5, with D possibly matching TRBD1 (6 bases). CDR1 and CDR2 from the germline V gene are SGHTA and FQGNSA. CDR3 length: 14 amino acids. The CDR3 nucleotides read TGTGCCACCAGCTCCTGGACAGTCCAAGAGACCCAGTACTTC. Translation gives CATSSWTVQETQYF.

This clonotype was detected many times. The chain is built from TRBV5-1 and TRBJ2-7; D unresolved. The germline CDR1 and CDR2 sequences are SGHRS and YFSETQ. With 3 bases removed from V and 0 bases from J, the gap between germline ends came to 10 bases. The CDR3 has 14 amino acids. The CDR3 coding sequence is TGCGCCAGCAGCTCAAAGAGGATCTCCTACGAGCAGTACTTC. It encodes CASSSKRISYEQYF.